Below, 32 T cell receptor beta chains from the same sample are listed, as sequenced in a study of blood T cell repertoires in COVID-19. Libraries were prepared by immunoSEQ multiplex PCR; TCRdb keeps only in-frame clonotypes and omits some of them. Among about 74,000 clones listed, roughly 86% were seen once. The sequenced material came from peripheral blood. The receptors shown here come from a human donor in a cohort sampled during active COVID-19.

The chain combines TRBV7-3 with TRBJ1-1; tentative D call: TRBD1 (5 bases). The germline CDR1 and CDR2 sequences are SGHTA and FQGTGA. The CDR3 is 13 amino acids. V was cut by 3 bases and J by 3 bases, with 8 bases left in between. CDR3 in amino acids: CASSLGTHTEAFF. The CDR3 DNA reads TGTGCCAGCAGCTTGGGGACTCACACTGAAGCTTTCTTT.

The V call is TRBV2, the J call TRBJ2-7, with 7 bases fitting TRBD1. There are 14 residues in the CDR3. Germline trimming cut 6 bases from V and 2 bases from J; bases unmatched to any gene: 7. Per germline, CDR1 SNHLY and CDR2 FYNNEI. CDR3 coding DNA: TGTGCCAGCAGGGGCGACAGGGAACCCTACGAGCAGTACTTC. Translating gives CASRGDREPYEQYF. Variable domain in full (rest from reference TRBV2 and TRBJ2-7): EPEVTQTPSHQVTQMGQEVILRCVPISNHLYFYWYRQILGQKVEFLVSFYNNEISEKSEIFDDQFSVERPDGSNFTLKIRSTKLEDSAMYFCASRGDREPYEQYFGPGTRLTVT.

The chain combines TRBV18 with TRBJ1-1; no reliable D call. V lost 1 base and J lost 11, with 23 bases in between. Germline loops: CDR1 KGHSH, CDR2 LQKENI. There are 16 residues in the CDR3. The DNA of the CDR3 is TGTGCCAGCTCACCACGGACTGTGGAAGCTCAGTTTTACGCTTTCTTT. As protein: CASSPRTVEAQFYAFF. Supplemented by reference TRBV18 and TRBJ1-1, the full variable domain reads NAGVMQNPRHLVRRRGQEARLRCSPMKGHSHVYWYRQLPEEGLKFMVYLQKENIIDESGMPKERFSAEFPKEGPSILRIQQVVRGDSAAYFCASSPRTVEAQFYAFFGQGTRLTVV.

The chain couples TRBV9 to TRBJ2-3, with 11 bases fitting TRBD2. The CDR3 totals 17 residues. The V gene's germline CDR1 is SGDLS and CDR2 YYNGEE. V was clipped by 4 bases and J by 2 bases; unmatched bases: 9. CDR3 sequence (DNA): TGTGCCAGCAGCCCTGGGGCTAGCGGGGGGCTCACAGATACGCAGTATTTT. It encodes CASSPGASGGLTDTQYF.

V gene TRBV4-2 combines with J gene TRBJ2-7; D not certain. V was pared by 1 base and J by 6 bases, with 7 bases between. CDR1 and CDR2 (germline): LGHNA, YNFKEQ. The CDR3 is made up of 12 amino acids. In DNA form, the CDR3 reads TGTGCCAGCAGCCAAGGGGCATCCGAGCAGTACTTC. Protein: CASSQGASEQYF.

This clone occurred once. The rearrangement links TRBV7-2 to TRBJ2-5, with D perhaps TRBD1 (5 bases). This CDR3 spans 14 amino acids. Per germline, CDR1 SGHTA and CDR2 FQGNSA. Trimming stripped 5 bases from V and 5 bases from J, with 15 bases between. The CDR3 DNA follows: TGTGCCAGCAGCCCTCGTTGGGGCAGGGAGACCCAGTACTTC. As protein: CASSPRWGRETQYF.

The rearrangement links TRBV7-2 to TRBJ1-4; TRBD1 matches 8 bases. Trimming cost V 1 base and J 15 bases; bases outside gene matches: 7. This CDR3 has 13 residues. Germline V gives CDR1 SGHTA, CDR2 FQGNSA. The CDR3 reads CASSLERGQGLFF. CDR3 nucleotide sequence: TGTGCCAGCAGCTTAGAGAGAGGACAGGGCTTGTTTTTT.

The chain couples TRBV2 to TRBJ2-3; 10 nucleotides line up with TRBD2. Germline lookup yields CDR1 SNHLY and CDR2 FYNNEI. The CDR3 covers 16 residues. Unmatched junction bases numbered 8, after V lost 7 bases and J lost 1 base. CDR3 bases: TGTGCCAGCATAAGCGGGGGGGCTTCGGGCACAGATACGCAGTATTTT. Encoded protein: CASISGGASGTDTQYF.

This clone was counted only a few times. This CDR3 reads CAIANTGTHSYEQYF. The DNA for the CDR3 is TGTGCCATTGCAAATACCGGGACACACTCCTACGAGCAGTACTTC. The V call is TRBV10-3, the J call TRBJ2-7; D perhaps matches TRBD1 (6 bases). This CDR3 spans 15 amino acids. CDR1 and CDR2 (germline): ENHRY, SYGVKD. Trimming cost V 9 bases and J 0 bases, with 18 bases left between them.

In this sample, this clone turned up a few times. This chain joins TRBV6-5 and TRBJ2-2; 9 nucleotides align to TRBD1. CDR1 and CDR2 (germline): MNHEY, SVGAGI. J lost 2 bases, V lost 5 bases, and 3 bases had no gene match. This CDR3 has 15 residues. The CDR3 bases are TGTGCCAGCAGTCGGACAGGGGTCAACACCGGGGAGCTGTTTTTT. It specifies CASSRTGVNTGELFF.

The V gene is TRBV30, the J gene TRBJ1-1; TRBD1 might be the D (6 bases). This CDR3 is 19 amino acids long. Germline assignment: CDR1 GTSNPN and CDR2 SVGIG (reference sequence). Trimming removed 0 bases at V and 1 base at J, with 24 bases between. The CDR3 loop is CAWSVRTRGIGVANTEAFF. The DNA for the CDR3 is TGTGCCTGGAGTGTACGGACGAGGGGGATAGGGGTGGCGAACACTGAAGCTTTCTTT.

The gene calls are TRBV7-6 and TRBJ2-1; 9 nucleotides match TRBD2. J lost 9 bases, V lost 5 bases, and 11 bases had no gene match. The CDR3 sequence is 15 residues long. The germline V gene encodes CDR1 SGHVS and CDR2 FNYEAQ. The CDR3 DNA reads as TGTGCCAGCAGCCCACGGGGCGGGGGGGCCCTTGAGCAGTTCTTC. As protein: CASSPRGGGALEQFF.

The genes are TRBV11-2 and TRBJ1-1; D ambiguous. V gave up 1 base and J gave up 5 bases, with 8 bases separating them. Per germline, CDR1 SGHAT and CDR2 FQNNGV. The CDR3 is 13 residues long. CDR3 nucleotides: TGTGCCAGCAGCTTAGTAGAAAAGACTGAAGCTTTCTTT. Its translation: CASSLVEKTEAFF. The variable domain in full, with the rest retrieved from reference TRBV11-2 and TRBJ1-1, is EAGVAQSPRYKIIEKRQSVAFWCNPISGHATLYWYQQILGQGPKLLIQFQNNGVVDDSQLPKDRFSAERLKGVDSTLKIQPAKLEDSAVYLCASSLVEKTEAFFGQGTRLTVV.

DNA of the CDR3: TGTGCCAGCAGCTTAGCCAGGGATAGCAATCAGCCCCAGCATTTT. It is translated as CASSLARDSNQPQHF. The chain links TRBV7-9 to TRBJ1-5; possible D gene TRBD1, 5 bases. The CDR3 has 15 amino acids. Germline values: CDR1 SEHNR, CDR2 FQNEAQ (reference sequence). Deletions cut 0 bases from V and 0 bases from J, with 6 bases between.

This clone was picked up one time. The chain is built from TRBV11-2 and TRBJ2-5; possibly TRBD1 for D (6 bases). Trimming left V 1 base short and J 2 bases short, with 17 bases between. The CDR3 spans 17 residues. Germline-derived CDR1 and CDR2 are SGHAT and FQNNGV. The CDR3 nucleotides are TGTGCCAGCAGCTTAGGAACAGGGTTGGCACCACAAGAGACCCAGTACTTC. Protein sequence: CASSLGTGLAPQETQYF.

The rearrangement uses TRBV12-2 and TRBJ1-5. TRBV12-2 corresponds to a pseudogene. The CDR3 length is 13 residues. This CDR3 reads CASRHLAHQPQHF. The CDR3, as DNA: TGTGCAAGTCGCCATCTTGCGCATCAGCCCCAGCATTTT.

CDR3 loop: CASSSMSGPGEKLFF. The CDR3 DNA reads TGTGCCAGCAGCAGCATGTCAGGGCCGGGTGAAAAACTGTTTTTT. The rearrangement links TRBV4-2 to TRBJ1-4, with D possibly matching TRBD1 (5 bases). The germline V gene encodes CDR1 LGHNA and CDR2 YNFKEQ. There are 15 residues in the CDR3. V gave up 5 bases and J gave up 7 bases, with 17 bases separating them.

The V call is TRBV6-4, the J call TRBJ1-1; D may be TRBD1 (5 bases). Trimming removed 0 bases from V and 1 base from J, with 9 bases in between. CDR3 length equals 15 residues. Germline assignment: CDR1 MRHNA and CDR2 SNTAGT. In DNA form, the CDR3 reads TGTGCCAGCAGTGACTCGACAGACCAGAACACTGAAGCTTTCTTT. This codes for CASSDSTDQNTEAFF.

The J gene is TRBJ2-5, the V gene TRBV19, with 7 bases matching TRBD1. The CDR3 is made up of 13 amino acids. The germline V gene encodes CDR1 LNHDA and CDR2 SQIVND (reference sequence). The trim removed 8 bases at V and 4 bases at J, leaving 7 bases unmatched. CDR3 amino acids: CASCLTGLETQYF. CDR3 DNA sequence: TGTGCCAGTTGTCTGACAGGGCTAGAGACCCAGTACTTC.

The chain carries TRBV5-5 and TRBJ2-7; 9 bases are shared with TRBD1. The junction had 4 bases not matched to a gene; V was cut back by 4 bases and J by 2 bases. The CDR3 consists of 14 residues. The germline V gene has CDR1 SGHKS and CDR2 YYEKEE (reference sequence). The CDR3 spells CASSPGTGTYEQYF. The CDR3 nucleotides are TGTGCCAGCAGCCCCGGGACAGGGACCTACGAGCAGTACTTC.

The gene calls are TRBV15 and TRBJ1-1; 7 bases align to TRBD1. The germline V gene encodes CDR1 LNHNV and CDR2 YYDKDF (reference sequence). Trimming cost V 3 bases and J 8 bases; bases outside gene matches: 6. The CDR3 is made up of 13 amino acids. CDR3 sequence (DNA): TGTGCCACCAGCAGCAACAGGGGCTGGGAAGCTTTCTTT. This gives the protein CATSSNRGWEAFF.

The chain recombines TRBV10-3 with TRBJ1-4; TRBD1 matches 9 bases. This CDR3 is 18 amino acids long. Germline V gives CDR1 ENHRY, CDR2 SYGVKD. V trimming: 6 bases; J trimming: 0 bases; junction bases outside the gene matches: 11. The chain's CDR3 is CAIRAGQGRGATNEKLFF. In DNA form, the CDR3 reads TGTGCCATCAGGGCGGGACAGGGCAGGGGTGCAACTAATGAAAAACTGTTTTTT.

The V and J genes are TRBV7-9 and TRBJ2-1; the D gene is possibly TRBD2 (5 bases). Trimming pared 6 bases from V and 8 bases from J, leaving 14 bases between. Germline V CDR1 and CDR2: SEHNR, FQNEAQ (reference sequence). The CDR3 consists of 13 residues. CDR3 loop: CASRAPGWDEQFF. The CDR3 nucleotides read TGTGCCAGCAGGGCGCCGGGGTGGGATGAGCAGTTCTTC.

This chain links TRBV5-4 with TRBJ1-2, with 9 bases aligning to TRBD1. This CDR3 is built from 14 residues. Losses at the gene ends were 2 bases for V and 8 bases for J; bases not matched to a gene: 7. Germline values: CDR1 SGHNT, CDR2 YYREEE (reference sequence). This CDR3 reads CASSFSGTGSGYTF. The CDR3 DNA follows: TGTGCCAGCAGCTTTTCCGGGACAGGGAGCGGCTACACCTTC.

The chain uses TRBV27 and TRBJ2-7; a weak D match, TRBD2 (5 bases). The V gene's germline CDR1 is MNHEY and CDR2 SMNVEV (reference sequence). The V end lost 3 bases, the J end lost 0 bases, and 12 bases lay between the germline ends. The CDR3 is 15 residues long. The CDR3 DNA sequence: TGTGCCAGCAGTTTTGTAGGGAGCATCTCCTACGAGCAGTACTTC. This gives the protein CASSFVGSISYEQYF.

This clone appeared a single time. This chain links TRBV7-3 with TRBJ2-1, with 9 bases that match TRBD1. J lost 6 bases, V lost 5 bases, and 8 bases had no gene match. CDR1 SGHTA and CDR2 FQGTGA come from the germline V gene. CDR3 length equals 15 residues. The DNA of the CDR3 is TGTGCCAGCAGCCCCCAGACAGGGGGGAGCAATGAGCAGTTCTTC. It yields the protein CASSPQTGGSNEQFF.

The CDR3 protein is CASSNLAASSYEQYF. CDR3 bases: TGTGCCAGCAGCAATCTAGCGGCGAGCTCCTACGAGCAGTACTTC. The chain employs TRBV6-5 and TRBJ2-7; 7 bases are a match to TRBD2. The CDR3 spans 15 residues. V was clipped by 6 bases and J by 0 bases; unmatched bases: 8. Looked up from germline, CDR1 is MNHEY and CDR2 is SVGAGI.

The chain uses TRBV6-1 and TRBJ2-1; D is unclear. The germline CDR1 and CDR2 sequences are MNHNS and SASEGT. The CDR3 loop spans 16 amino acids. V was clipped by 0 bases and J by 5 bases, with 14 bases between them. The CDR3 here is CASSEAALSPNNEQFF. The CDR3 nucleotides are TGTGCCAGCAGTGAAGCAGCGTTAAGTCCAAACAATGAGCAGTTCTTC.

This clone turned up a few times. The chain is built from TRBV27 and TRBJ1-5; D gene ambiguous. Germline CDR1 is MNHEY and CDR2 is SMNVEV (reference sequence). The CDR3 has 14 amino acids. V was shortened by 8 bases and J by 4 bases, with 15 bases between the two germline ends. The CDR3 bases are TGTGCCAGCGGACGGGGAGAACTGAATCAGCCCCAGCATTTT. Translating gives CASGRGELNQPQHF.

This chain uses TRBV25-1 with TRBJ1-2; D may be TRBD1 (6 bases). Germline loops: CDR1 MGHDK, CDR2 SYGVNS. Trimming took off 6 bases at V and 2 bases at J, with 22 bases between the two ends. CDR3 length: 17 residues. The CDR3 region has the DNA TGTGCCAGCAGCCCGCCAGGGACACTAATCGTGAACTATGGCTACACCTTC. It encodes CASSPPGTLIVNYGYTF.

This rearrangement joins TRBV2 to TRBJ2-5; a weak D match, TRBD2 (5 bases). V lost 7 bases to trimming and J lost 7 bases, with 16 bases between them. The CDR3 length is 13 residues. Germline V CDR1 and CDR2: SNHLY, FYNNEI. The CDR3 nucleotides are TGTGCCAGCACCGAAGGAGGAATGAGGACCCAGTACTTC. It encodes CASTEGGMRTQYF.

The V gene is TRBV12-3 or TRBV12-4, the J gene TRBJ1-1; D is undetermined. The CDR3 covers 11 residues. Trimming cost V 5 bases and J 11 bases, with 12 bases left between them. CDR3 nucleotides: TGTGCCAGCAGTACTCCCGGGAGTGCTTTCTTT. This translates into CASSTPGSAFF.